One T cell receptor beta chain is described in this entry. Its specificity is unknown. The assay was immunoSEQ multiplex PCR, and TCRdb's table has in-frame clones only and misses some. The data hold about 1,100 clones, with roughly four fifths observed a single time. The sample is drawn from a study of glioma-infiltrating T cells after dendritic cell vaccination. Study findings and constraints: Few patients contributed both blood and tumor specimens.

This CDR3 has 19 residues. V lost 5 bases and J 5 bases, leaving 25 bases between the germline ends. CDR1 SEHNR and CDR2 FQNEAQ come from the germline V gene (reference sequence). Specified time point: after dendritic cell vaccination, including at tumor progression/relapse. Dendritic cells derived from monocytes and pulsed with autologous tumor lysate formed the vaccine. This TCR derives from a human donor with glioblastoma. The material sequenced was tumor tissue, taken after dendritic cell vaccination. This sequence joins TRBV7-9 and TRBJ2-6; a possible D gene is TRBD2 (5 bases). As DNA, the CDR3 is TGTGCCAGCAGCAAGCGGCTATACCATGACAAAAGTCGGGCCAACGTCCTGACTTTC. Its translation is CASSKRLYHDKSRANVLTF.